The present entry profiles one TCR beta chain with its context. These data originate in a study of cytomegalovirus exposure and HLA in healthy donors. The study ran its PCR with 60 Vbeta and 13 Jbeta primers. Sequencing was performed with immunoSEQ multiplex PCR; in TCRdb, only in-frame clones are kept and a portion is missing. The table shows 95,000 to 150,000 clones, with 65% to 80% occurring only once. Sequencing used PBMCs. The sequence came from a woman in her forties in good health and CMV-seropositive.

CDR3 DNA: TGTGCCAGCAGTTTCTGGCGACAGGGGGCGGCAGATACGCAGTATTTT. As protein: CASSFWRQGAADTQYF. The chain links TRBV11-1 to TRBJ2-3; 10 bases map to TRBD1. Germline CDR1 and CDR2: SGHAT and FQDESV (reference sequence). CDR3 length: 16 residues. V dropped 6 bases and J dropped 4; count of bases not matched to a gene: 10.